These 22 T cell receptor beta chains were all obtained from the same sample, sequenced in a study of blood T cell repertoires in COVID-19. Sequencing used immunoSEQ multiplex PCR; TCRdb keeps in-frame clones, though not all of them. Of 250,000 to 300,000 clones in the sample, 88% are singletons; the top ten hold approximately 1%. Sequenced input: PBMCs or T cells enriched from blood (not recorded which). The receptors here all came from a woman in her twenties or thirties who had recovered from COVID-19.

The chain has TRBV28 and TRBJ1-5; the D gene is possibly TRBD1 (5 bases). Germline V CDR1 and CDR2: MDHEN, SYDVKM. The CDR3 loop spans 14 amino acids. The V gene lost 5 bases and the J gene lost 6 bases, with 14 bases spanning the gap. CDR3 nucleotide sequence: TGTGCCAGCAGTCCCGGGGGGGTTGGTCAGCCCCAGCATTTT. This translates into CASSPGGVGQPQHF.

The V and J genes are TRBV28 and TRBJ2-7; TRBD2 agrees at 11 bases. CDR3 length: 16 residues. The germline CDR1 and CDR2 sequences are MDHEN and SYDVKM. Trimming took 6 bases from V and 6 from J; bases not matched to a gene: 13. The CDR3 sequence is CASSPLELAGVSEQYF. CDR3 nucleotide sequence: TGTGCCAGCAGCCCTTTAGAACTAGCGGGAGTCAGCGAGCAGTACTTC.

The J gene is TRBJ2-6, the V gene TRBV2; D is ambiguous. Germline V gives CDR1 SNHLY, CDR2 FYNNEI. V shed 6 bases and J shed 0 bases, with 9 bases lying between them. The CDR3 has 15 residues. CDR3 nucleotide sequence: TGTGCCAGCAGCCGGCCGGGCTCTGGGGCCAACGTCCTGACTTTC. Protein sequence: CASSRPGSGANVLTF.

The chain joins TRBV5-1 to TRBJ1-1; weak D call: TRBD1 (5 bases). The V end was cut by 4 bases, the J end by 0 bases, with 13 bases between. There are 15 residues in the CDR3. CDR1 SGHRS and CDR2 YFSETQ come from the germline V gene. This CDR3 is CASSPRPGLNTEAFF. In nucleotides, the CDR3 is TGCGCCAGCAGCCCTAGGCCAGGGCTGAACACTGAAGCTTTCTTT.

The J gene is TRBJ2-7, the V gene TRBV11-3; perhaps TRBD1 as D (5 bases). Germline V lookup: CDR1 SGHNT, CDR2 YENEEA. There are 14 residues in the CDR3. Trimming cost V 2 bases and J 3 bases, with 11 bases left between them. The CDR3 DNA sequence: TGTGCCAGCAGCTTAAGGGGCTTGGACTACGAGCAGTACTTC. Its translation: CASSLRGLDYEQYF.

This clone was counted a few times. This sequence joins TRBV9 and TRBJ1-3; unclear D gene. CDR3 size: 14 residues. With 2 bases removed from V and 0 bases from J, the gap between germline ends came to 6 bases. CDR1 and CDR2 (germline): SGDLS, YYNGEE. The CDR3 DNA sequence: TGTGCCAGCAGCGTTTCCAGCTCTGGAAACACCATATATTTT. Amino acid sequence: CASSVSSSGNTIYF.

This clone was picked up a small number of times. The chain couples TRBV28 to TRBJ1-4; a possible D gene is TRBD1 (5 bases). Germline assignment: CDR1 MDHEN and CDR2 SYDVKM. The length of the CDR3 is 14 residues. V lost 6 bases to trimming and J lost 4 bases, with 12 bases between them. The CDR3 nucleotides are TGTGCCAGCAGCCCAGGGCCCCTTAATGAAAAACTGTTTTTT. Protein sequence: CASSPGPLNEKLFF.

This sequence joins TRBV29-1 and TRBJ1-1; possibly TRBD1 for D (5 bases). The CDR3 is 12 amino acids. The ends were cut back, 7 bases at V and 4 bases at J, with 13 bases in the middle. Germline CDR1 is SQVTM and CDR2 is ANQGSEA. The CDR3 bases are TGCAGCGCCTCAGGGTCGGCCACTGAAGCTTTCTTT. Protein product: CSASGSATEAFF.

The chain combines TRBV27 with TRBJ1-2; D is unclear. CDR1 and CDR2 from the germline V gene are MNHEY and SMNVEV (reference sequence). V lost 3 bases and J 1 base, leaving 12 bases between the germline ends. This CDR3 contains 15 residues. The CDR3 nucleotides are TGTGCCAGCAGTTTCGCCGAACCGAGTAACTATGGCTACACCTTC. Translation: CASSFAEPSNYGYTF.

The chain couples TRBV2 to TRBJ1-1, with D perhaps matching TRBD1 (6 bases). The germline V gene encodes CDR1 SNHLY and CDR2 FYNNEI. The V and J ends lost 7 bases and 1 base respectively, with 13 bases between them. The CDR3 is made up of 14 amino acids. The chain's CDR3 is CASTLLGGNTEAFF. The CDR3 DNA is TGTGCCAGCACCCTTCTAGGGGGGAACACTGAAGCTTTCTTT.

This clone was detected once. In nucleotides, the CDR3 is TGCGCCAGCAGTAGCCGAACCTCTCTAGCGGGAGCTCACGGGGAGCTGTTTTTT. This encodes CASSSRTSLAGAHGELFF. This chain connects TRBV10-1 to TRBJ2-2; 10 nucleotides match TRBD2. The CDR3 is 18 amino acids. The junction had 16 bases not matched to a gene; V was cut back by 5 bases and J by 7 bases. CDR1 and CDR2 (germline): WNHNN, SYGVQD (reference sequence).

Here the CDR3 DNA reads TGTGCCAGCAGTTACGGCAATAACAACTATGGCTACACCTTC. The encoded protein is CASSYGNNNYGYTF. J is TRBJ1-2 and V is TRBV6-6; D is ambiguous. Germline V gene data show CDR1 as MNHNY and CDR2 as SVGAGI (reference sequence). V gave up 2 bases and J gave up 2 bases, with 9 bases separating them. The CDR3 length is 14 residues.

This chain connects TRBV28 to TRBJ2-4, with D unresolved. Germline CDR1 MDHEN, CDR2 SYDVKM. Between the trimmed V and J ends, which lost 2 bases and 10 bases, there was a span of 18 bases. The CDR3 runs 15 residues. In DNA, the CDR3 is TGTGCCAGCAGTTTACCCGACTCAACCCCAACAATTCAGTACTTC. Translated, it gives CASSLPDSTPTIQYF.

The chain has TRBV28 and TRBJ1-5, with D tentatively TRBD1 (5 bases). CDR1 is MDHEN, CDR2 SYDVKM, per germline. The CDR3 consists of 15 residues. Trimming removed 3 bases at V and 6 bases at J, with 15 bases between. CDR3 in DNA: TGTGCCAGCAGTTTTACAATAGGGGTTGGTCAGCCCCAGCATTTT. Protein: CASSFTIGVGQPQHF.

J is TRBJ2-7 and V is TRBV9; 7 bases fit TRBD1. Germline V gene sequence: CDR1 SGDLS, CDR2 YYNGEE. There are 16 residues in the CDR3. V trimming: 4 bases; J trimming: 3 bases; junction bases outside the gene matches: 13. The CDR3 coding sequence is TGTGCCAGCAGCACCCACTCGACAGGGAGTAGCTACGAGCAGTACTTC. This gives the protein CASSTHSTGSSYEQYF.

The chain has TRBV6-5 and TRBJ2-7; 12 positions agree with TRBD1. CDR3 length: 15 residues. The junction had 11 bases not matched to a gene; V was cut back by 8 bases and J by 6 bases. Germline CDR1 reads MNHEY; CDR2 reads SVGAGI. This CDR3 reads CASRSRGTGGSEQYF. The CDR3 DNA follows: TGTGCCAGCCGCTCGAGGGGGACAGGGGGCTCCGAGCAGTACTTC.

The rearrangement links TRBV30 to TRBJ1-1, with no clear D. The V gene's germline CDR1 is GTSNPN and CDR2 SVGIG (reference sequence). The CDR3 is 11 residues long. Trimming removed 2 bases at V and 4 bases at J, with 5 bases between. The CDR3 is CAWSSPTEAFF. The CDR3 DNA sequence: TGTGCCTGGAGTTCTCCCACTGAAGCTTTCTTT.

This clone was found a few times. The chain is built from TRBV27 and TRBJ2-3; 15 nucleotides line up with TRBD2. Germline CDR1 reads MNHEY; CDR2 reads SMNVEV (reference sequence). Trimming at V came to 6 bases and at J to 5 bases, leaving 6 bases not matched to a gene. CDR3 length: 16 residues. The CDR3 sequence is CASSPGLAGGRDTQYF. CDR3 coding DNA: TGTGCCAGCAGCCCGGGACTAGCGGGGGGAAGAGATACGCAGTATTTT.

This clone was picked up many times. The V call is TRBV28, the J call TRBJ1-5, with D hard to call. Between the trimmed V and J ends, which lost 7 bases and 1 base, there was a span of 23 bases. The V gene's germline CDR1 is MDHEN and CDR2 SYDVKM. The CDR3 has 18 amino acids. The CDR3 sequence is CASTRVAPTRPSNQPQHF. CDR3 DNA sequence: TGTGCCAGCACCCGGGTGGCCCCAACTCGACCAAGCAATCAGCCCCAGCATTTT.

The chain employs TRBV5-8 and TRBJ2-3; maybe TRBD1 (6 bases). The CDR3 spans 16 residues. V was pared by 2 bases and J by 4 bases, with 17 bases between. CDR1 is SGHTS and CDR2 is YDEGEE in the germline V gene. The DNA for the CDR3 is TGTGCCAGCAGCTTTGATTATCGCACAGGGCCAGATACGCAGTATTTT. Its translation is CASSFDYRTGPDTQYF.

The CDR3 DNA follows: TGTGCCAGCAGTTACTCGGGACAGGGGAATTCACCCCTCCACTTT. The encoded protein is CASSYSGQGNSPLHF. The chain joins TRBV6-5 to TRBJ1-6; 10 nucleotides align to TRBD1. V gave up 0 bases and J gave up 7 bases; unmatched junction bases: 0. The germline CDR1 and CDR2 sequences are MNHEY and SVGAGI. This CDR3 comprises 15 residues.

The chain recombines TRBV28 with TRBJ1-2; 8 positions match TRBD1. V lost 5 bases to trimming and J lost 4 bases; unmatched junction nucleotides: 9. The CDR3 totals 15 residues. Germline V gene lookup returns CDR1 MDHEN and CDR2 SYDVKM. In nucleotides, the CDR3 is TGTGCCAGCAGTATCTCAGGGGGCAGGGGCTATGGCTACACCTTC. Its translation is CASSISGGRGYGYTF.